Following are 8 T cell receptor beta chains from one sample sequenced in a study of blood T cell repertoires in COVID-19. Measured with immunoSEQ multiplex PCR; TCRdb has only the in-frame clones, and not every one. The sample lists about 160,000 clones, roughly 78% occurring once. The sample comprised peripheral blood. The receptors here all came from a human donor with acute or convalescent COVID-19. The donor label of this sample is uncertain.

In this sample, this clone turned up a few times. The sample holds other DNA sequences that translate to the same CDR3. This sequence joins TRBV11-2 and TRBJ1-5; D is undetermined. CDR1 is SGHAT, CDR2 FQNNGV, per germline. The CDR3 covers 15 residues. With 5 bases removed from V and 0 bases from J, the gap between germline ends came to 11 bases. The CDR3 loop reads CASSVNRNSNQPQHF. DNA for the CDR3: TGTGCCAGCAGCGTCAACAGAAATAGCAATCAGCCCCAGCATTTT.

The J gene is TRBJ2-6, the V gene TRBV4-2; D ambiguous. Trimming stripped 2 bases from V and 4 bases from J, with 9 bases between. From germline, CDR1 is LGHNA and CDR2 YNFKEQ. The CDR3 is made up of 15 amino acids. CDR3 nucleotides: TGTGCCAGCAGCCAATTCGGTATAGGGGCCAACGTCCTGACTTTC. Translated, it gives CASSQFGIGANVLTF.

The CDR3 protein is CASSEAMRVLNYGYTF. CDR3 coding DNA: TGTGCCAGCAGTGAAGCGATGAGAGTGCTTAACTATGGCTACACCTTC. V is TRBV2 and J is TRBJ1-2; unclear D gene. CDR1 and CDR2 (germline): SNHLY, FYNNEI. Trimming removed 0 bases from V and 1 base from J, with 12 bases in between. The CDR3 covers 16 residues.

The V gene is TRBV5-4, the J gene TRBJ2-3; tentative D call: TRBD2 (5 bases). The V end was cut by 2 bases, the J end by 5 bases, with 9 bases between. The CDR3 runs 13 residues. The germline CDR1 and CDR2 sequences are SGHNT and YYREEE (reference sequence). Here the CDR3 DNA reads TGTGCCAGCAGCTTCGGGGTTGGAGATACGCAGTATTTT. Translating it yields CASSFGVGDTQYF.

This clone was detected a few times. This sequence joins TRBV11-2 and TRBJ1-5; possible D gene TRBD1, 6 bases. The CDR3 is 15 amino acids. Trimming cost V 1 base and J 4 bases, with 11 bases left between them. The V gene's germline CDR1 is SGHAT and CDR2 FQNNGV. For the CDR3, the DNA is TGTGCCAGCAGCTTAGGAACAGGGCCAAATCAGCCCCAGCATTTT. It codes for CASSLGTGPNQPQHF.

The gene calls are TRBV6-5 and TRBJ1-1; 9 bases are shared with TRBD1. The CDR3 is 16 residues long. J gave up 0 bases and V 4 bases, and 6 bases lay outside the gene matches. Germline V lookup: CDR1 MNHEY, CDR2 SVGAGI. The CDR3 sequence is CASSFPTGGLNTEAFF. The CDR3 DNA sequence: TGTGCCAGCAGTTTCCCGACAGGGGGACTGAACACTGAAGCTTTCTTT.

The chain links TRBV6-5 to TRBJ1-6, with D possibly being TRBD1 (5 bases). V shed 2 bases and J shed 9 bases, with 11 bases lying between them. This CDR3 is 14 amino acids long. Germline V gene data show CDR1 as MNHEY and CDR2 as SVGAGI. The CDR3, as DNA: TGTGCCAGCAGTTACCAGGGTATCGGTTCACCCCTCCACTTT. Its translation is CASSYQGIGSPLHF.

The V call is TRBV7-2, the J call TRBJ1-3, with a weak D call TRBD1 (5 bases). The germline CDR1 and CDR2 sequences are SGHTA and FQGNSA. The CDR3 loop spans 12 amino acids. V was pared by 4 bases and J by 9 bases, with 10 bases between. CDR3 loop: CASSSGGTTIYF. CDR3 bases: TGTGCCAGCAGCTCTGGGGGGACCACCATATATTTT.